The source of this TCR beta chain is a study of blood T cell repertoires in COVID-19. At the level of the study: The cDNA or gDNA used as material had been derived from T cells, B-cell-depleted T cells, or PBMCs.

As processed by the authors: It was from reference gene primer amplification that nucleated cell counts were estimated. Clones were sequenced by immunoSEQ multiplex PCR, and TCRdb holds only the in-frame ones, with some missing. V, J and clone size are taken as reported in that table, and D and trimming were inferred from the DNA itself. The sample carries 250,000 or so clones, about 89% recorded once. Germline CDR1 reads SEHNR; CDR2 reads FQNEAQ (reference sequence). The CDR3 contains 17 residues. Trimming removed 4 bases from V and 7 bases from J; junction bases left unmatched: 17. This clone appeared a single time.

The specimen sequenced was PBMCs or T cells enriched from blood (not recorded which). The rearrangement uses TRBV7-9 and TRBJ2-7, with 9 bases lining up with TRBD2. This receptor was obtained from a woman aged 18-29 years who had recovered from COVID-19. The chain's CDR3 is CASSSNPPSGGPGEQYF. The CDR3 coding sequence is TGTGCCAGCAGCTCCAATCCACCGAGCGGGGGGCCGGGGGAGCAGTACTTC.